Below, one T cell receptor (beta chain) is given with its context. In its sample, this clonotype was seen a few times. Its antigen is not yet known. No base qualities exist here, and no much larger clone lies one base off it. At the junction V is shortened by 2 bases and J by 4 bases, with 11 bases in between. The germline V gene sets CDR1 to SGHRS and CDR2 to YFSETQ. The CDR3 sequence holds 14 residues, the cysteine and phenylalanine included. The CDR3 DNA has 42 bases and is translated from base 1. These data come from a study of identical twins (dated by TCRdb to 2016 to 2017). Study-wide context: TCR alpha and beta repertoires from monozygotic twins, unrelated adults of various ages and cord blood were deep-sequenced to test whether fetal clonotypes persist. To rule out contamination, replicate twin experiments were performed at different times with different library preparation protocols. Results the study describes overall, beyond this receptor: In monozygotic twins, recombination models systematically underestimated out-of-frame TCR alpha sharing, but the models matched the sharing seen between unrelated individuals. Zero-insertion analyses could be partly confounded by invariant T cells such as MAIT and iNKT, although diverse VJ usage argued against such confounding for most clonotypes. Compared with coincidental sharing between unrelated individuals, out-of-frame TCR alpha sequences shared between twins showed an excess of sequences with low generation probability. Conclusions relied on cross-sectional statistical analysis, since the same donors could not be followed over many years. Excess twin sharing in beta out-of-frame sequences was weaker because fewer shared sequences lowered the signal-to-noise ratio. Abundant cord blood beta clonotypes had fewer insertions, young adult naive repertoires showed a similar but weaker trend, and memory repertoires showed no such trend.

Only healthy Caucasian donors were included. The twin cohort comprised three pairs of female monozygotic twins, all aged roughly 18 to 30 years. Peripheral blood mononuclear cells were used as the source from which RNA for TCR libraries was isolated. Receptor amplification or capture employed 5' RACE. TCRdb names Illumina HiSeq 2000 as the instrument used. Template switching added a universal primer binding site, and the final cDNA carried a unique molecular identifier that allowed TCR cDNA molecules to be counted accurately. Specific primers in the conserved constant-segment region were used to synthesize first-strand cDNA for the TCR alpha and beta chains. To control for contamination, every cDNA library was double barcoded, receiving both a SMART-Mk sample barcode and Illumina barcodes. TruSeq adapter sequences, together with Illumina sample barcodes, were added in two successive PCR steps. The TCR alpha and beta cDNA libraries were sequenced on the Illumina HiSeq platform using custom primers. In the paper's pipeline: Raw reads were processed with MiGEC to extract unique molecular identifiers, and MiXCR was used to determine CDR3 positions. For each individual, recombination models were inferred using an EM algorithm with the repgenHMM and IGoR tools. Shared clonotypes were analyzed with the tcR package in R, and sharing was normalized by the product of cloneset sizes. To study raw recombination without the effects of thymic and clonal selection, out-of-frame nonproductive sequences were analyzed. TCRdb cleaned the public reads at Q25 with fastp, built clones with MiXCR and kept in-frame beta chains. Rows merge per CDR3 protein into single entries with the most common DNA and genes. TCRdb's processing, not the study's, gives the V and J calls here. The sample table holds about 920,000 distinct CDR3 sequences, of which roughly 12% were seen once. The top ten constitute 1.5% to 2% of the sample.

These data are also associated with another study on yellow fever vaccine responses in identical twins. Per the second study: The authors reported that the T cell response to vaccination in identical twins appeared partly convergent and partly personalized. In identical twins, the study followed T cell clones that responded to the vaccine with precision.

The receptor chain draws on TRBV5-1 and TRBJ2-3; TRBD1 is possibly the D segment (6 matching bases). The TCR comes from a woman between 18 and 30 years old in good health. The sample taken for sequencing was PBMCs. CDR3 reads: CASSFEGVADTQYF. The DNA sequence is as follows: TGCGCCAGCAGCTTCGAGGGGGTTGCAGATACGCAGTATTTT.